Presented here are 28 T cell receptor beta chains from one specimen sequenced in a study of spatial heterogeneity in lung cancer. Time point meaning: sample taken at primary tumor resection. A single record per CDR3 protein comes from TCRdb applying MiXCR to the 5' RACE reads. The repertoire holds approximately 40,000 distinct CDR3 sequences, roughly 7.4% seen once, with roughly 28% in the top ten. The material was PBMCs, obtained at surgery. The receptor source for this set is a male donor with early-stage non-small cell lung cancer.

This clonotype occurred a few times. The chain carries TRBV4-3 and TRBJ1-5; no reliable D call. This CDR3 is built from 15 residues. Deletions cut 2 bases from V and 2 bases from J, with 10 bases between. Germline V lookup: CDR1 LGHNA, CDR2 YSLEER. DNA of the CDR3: TGCGCCAGCAGCCAAAGGCAGGAGGGCAATCAGCCCCAGCATTTT. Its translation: CASSQRQEGNQPQHF.

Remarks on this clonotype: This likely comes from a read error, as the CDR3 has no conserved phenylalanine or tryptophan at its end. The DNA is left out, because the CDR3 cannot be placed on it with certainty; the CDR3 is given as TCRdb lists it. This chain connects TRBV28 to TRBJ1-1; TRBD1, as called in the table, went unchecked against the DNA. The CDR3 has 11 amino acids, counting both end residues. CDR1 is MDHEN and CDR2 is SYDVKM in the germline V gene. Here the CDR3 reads CASSLRDGILL.

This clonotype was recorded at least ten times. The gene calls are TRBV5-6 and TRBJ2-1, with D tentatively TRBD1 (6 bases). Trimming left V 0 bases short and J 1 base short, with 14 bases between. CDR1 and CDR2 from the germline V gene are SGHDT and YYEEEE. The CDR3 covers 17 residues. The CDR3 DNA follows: TGTGCCAGCAGCTTGGCACAGGGAAGTAGATCCTACAATGAGCAGTTCTTC. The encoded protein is CASSLAQGSRSYNEQFF.

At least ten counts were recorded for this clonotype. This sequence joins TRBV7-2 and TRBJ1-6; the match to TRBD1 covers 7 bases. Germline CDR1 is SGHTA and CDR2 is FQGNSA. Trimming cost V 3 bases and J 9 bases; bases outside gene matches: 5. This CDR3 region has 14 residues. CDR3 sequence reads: CASSFDRAGSPLHF. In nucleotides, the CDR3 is TGTGCCAGCAGCTTTGACAGGGCAGGTTCACCCCTCCACTTT.

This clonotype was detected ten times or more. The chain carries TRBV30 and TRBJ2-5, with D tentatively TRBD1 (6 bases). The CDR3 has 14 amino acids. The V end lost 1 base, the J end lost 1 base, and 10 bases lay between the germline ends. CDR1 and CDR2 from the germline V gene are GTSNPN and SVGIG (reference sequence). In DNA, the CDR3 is TGTGCCTGGAGTGGACAGGTTCGCCAAGAGACCCAGTACTTC. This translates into CAWSGQVRQETQYF.

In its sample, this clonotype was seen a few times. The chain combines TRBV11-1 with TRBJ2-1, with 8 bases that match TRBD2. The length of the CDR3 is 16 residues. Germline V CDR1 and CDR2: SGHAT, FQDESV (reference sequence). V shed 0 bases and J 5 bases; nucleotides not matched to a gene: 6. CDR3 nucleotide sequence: TGTGCCAGCAGCTTAGCGCCGGGACTAGTAGACAATGAGCAGTTCTTC. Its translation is CASSLAPGLVDNEQFF.

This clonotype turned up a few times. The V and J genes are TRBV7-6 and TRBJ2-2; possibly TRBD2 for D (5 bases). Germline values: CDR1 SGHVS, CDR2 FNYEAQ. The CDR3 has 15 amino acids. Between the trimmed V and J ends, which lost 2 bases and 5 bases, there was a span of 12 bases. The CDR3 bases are TGTGCCAGCAGCTTACAACTAGGGCCAACCGGGGAGCTGTTTTTT. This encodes CASSLQLGPTGELFF. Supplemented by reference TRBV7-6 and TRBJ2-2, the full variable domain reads GAGVSQSPRYKVTKRGQDVALRCDPISGHVSLYWYRQALGQGPEFLTYFNYEAQQDKSGLPNDRFSAERPEGSISTLTIQRTEQRDSAMYRCASSLQLGPTGELFFGEGSRLTVL.

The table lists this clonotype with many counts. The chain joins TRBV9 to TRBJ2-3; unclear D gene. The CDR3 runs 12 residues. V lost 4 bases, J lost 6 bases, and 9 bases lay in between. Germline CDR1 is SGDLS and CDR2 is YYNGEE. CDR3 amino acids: CASSPNSDTQYF. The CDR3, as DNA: TGTGCCAGCAGCCCAAACTCGGATACGCAGTATTTT.

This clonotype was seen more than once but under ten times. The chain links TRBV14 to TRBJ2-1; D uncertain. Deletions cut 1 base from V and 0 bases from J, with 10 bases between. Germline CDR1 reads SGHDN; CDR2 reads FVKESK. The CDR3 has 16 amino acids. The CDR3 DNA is TGTGCCAGCAGCCAAGCGGCGTTAAGCTCCTACAATGAGCAGTTCTTC. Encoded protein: CASSQAALSSYNEQFF.

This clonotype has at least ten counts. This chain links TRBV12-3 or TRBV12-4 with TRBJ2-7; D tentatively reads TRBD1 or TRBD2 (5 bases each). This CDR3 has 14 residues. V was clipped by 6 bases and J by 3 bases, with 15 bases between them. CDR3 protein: CASSLGLGVYEQYF. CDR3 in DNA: TGTGCCAGCAGCCTGGGTCTGGGGGTCTACGAGCAGTACTTC.

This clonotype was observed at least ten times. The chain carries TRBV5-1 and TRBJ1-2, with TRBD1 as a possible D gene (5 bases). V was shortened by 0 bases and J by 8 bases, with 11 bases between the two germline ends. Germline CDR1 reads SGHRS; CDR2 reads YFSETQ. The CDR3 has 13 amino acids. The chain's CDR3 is CASSLERGNGYTF. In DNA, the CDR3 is TGCGCCAGCAGCTTGGAACGGGGGAACGGCTACACCTTC.

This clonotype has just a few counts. CDR3 amino acids: CASSRGVSTDTQYF. DNA for the CDR3: TGTGCCAGCAGCCGCGGGGTGTCCACAGATACGCAGTATTTT. The chain has TRBV7-9 and TRBJ2-3; possible D gene TRBD2, 6 bases. Trimming shortened V by 5 bases and J by 2 bases, and 11 bases separated the two germline ends. Germline V gene lookup returns CDR1 SEHNR and CDR2 FQNEAQ (reference sequence). The CDR3 is 14 residues long.

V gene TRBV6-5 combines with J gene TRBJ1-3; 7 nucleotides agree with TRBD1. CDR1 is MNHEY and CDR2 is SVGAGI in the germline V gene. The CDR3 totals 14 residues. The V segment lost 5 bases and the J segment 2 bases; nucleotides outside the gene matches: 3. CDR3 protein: CASSQTGAGNTIYF. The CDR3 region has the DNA TGTGCCAGCAGTCAAACAGGGGCTGGAAACACCATATATTTT.

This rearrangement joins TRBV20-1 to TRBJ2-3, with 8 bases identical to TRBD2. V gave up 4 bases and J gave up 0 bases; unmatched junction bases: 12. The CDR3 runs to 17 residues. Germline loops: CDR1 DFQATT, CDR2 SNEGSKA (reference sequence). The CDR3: CSAKRRKRGPSTDTQYF. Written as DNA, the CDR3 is TGCAGTGCTAAAAGACGTAAGCGGGGGCCCAGCACAGATACGCAGTATTTT.

The CDR3 reads CASSVQDGGGETQYF. For the CDR3, the DNA is TGTGCCAGCAGCGTACAAGACGGGGGAGGGGAGACCCAGTACTTC. This chain joins TRBV9 and TRBJ2-5, with TRBD2 matching over 7 bases. Trimming cost V 1 base and J 5 bases; bases outside gene matches: 8. Germline loops: CDR1 SGDLS, CDR2 YYNGEE. The CDR3 is 15 residues long.

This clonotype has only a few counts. As DNA, the CDR3 is TGTGCCAGCAGCAAGATCTCAGGAGGTGAGCAGTTCTTC. Translated, it gives CASSKISGGEQFF. The chain carries TRBV7-6 and TRBJ2-1, with D perhaps TRBD2 (5 bases). This CDR3 contains 13 residues. V lost 5 bases and J lost 9, with 14 bases in between. Per the germline V gene, CDR1 is SGHVS and CDR2 is FNYEAQ.

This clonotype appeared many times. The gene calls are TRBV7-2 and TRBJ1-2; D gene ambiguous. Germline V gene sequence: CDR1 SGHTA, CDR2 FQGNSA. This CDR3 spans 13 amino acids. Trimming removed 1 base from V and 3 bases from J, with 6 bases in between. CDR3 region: CASSLGGDYGYTF. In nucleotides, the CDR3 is TGTGCCAGCAGCTTAGGGGGAGACTATGGCTACACCTTC.

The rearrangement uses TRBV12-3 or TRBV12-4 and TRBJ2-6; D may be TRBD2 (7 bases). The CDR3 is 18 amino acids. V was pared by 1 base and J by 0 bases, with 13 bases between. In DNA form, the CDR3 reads TGTGCCAGCAGTTTAGGGGGGGGCCCCTACTCTGGGGCCAACGTCCTGACTTTC. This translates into CASSLGGGPYSGANVLTF.

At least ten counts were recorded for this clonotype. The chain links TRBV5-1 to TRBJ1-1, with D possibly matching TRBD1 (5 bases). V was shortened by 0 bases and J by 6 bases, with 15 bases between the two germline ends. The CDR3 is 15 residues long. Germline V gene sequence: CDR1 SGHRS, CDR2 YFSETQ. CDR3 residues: CASSLAPAGTAEAFF. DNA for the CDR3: TGCGCCAGCAGCTTGGCTCCGGCAGGGACGGCTGAAGCTTTCTTT.

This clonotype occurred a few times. The CDR3 loop is CATSRVGSSEAFF. The CDR3 DNA reads TGTGCCACCAGCAGAGTGGGGAGCTCTGAAGCTTTCTTT. The V and J genes are TRBV15 and TRBJ1-1; D call uncertain. The CDR3 loop spans 13 amino acids. Trimming took off 1 base at V and 6 bases at J, with 9 bases between the two ends. CDR1 is LNHNV, CDR2 YYDKDF, per germline (reference sequence). Based on the CDR3 plus reference TRBV15 and TRBJ1-1, the full variable domain is DAMVIQNPRYQVTQFGKPVTLSCSQTLNHNVMYWYQQKSSQAPKLLFHYYDKDFNNEADTPDNFQSRRPNTSFCFLDIRSPGLGDTAMYLCATSRVGSSEAFFGQGTRLTVV.

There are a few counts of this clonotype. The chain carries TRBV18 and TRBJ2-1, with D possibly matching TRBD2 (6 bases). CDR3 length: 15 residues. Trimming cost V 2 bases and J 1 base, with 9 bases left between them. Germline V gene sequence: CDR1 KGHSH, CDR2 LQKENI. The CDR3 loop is CASSPTGASYNEQFF. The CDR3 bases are TGTGCCAGCTCACCAACGGGAGCTTCCTACAATGAGCAGTTCTTC.

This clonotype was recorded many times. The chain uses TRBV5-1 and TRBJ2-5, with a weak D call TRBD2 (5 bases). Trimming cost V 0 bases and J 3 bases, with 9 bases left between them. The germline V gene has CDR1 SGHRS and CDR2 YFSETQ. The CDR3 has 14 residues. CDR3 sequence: CASSLGGYEETQYF. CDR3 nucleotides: TGCGCCAGCAGCTTGGGAGGGTACGAAGAGACCCAGTACTTC.

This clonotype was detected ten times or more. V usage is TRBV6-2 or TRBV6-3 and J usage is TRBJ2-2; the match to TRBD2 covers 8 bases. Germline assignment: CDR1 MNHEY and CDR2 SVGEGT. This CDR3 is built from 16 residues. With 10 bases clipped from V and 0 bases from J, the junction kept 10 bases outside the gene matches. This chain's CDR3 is CATALLAASNTGELFF. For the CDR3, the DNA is TGTGCCACCGCTCTACTAGCGGCTTCGAACACCGGGGAGCTGTTTTTT.

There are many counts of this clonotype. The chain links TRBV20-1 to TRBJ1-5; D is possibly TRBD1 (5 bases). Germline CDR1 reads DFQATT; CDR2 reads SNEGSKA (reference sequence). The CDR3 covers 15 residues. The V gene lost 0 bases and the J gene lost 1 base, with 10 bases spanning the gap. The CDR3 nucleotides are TGCAGTGCTAGAGAAGCAGGGCAAAGCAATCAGCCCCAGCATTTT. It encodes CSAREAGQSNQPQHF.

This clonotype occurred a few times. CDR3 sequence (DNA): TGTGCCAGCAGCCCCGCAACAGCCATCTACACTGAAGCTTTCTTT. This gives the protein CASSPATAIYTEAFF. The V call is TRBV5-5, the J call TRBJ1-1, with no clear D. The germline V gene encodes CDR1 SGHKS and CDR2 YYEKEE (reference sequence). The V and J ends lost 4 bases and 3 bases respectively, with 16 bases between them. The CDR3 extends over 15 amino acids.

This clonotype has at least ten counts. The CDR3 region has the DNA TGCAGCGCTGGGGAGGGGATCGGGACTAGCGGGAGGGCCTACGAGCAGTACGTC. Protein product: CSAGEGIGTSGRAYEQYV. The V and J genes are TRBV29-1 and TRBJ2-7, with 16 bases fitting TRBD2. The CDR3 contains 18 residues. Per germline, CDR1 SQVTM and CDR2 ANQGSEA. Trimming at V came to 7 bases and at J to 2 bases, leaving 14 bases not matched to a gene.

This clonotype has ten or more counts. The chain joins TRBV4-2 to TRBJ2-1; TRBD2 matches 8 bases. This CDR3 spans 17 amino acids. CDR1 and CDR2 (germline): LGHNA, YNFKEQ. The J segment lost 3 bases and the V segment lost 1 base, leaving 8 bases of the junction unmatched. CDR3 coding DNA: TGTGCCAGCAGCCAAGCCCCCACTAGCGGCCTCTACAATGAGCAGTTCTTC. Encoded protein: CASSQAPTSGLYNEQFF.

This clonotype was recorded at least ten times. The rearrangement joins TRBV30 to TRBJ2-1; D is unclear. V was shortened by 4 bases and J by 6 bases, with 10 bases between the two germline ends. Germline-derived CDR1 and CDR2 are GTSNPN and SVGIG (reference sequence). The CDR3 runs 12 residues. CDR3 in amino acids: CAWTATINEQFF. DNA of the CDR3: TGTGCCTGGACAGCTACTATCAATGAGCAGTTCTTC.